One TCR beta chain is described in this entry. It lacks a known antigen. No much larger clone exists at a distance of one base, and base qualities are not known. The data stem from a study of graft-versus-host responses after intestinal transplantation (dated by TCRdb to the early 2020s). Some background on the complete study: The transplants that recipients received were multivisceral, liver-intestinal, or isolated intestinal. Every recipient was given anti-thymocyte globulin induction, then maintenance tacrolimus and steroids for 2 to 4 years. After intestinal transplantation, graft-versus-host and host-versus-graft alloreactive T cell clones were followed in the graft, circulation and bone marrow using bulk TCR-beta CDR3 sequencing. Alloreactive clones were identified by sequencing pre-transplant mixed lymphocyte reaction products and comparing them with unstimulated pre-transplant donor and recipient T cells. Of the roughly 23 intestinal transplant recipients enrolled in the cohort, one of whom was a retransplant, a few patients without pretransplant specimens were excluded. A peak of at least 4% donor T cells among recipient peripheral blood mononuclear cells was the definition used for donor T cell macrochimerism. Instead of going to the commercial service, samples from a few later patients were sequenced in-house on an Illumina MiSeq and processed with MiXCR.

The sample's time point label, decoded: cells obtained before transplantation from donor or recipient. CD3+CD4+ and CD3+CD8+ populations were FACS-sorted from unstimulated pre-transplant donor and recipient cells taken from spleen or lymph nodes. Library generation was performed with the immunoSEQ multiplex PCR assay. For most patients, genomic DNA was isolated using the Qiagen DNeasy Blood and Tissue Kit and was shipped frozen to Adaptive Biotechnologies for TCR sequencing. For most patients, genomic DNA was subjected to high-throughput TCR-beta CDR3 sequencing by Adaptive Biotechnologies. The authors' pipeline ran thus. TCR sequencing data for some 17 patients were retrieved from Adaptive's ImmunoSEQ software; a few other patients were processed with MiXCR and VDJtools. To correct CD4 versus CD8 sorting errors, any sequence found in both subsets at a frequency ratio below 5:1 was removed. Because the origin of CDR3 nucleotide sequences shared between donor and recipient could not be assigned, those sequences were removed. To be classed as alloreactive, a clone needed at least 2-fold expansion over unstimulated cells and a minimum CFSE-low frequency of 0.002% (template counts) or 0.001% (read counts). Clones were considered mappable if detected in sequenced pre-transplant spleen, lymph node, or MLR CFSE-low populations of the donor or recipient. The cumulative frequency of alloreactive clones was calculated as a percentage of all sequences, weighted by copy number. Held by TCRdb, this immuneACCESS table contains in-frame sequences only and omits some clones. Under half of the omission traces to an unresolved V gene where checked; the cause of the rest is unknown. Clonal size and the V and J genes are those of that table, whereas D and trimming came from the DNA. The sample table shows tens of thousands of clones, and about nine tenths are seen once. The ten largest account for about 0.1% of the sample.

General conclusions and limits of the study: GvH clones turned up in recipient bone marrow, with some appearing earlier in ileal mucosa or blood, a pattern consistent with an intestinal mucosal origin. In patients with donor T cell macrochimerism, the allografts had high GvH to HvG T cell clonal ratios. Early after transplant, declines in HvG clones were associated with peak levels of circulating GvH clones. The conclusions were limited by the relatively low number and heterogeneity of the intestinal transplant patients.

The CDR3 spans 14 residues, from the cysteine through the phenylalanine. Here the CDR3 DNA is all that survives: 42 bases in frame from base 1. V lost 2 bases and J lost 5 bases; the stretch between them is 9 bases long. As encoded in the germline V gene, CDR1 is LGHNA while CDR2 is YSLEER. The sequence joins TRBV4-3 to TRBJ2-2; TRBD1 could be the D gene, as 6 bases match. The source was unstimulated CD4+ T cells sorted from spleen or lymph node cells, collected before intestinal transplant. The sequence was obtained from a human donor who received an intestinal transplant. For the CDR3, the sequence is CASSQRTGTGELFF. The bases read TGCGCCAGCAGCCAACGTACAGGGACCGGGGAGCTGTTTTTT.